This T cell receptor (beta chain) was identified in a study of T cells expressing NK-cell markers (dated by TCRdb to between 2020 and 2021). For the study in its entirety: Fewer than ten donors provided sorted CD3+CD56+NKG2C+, CD3+CD56+NKG2C- and CD3+CD56-NKG2C+ T-cell subsets, whose TCR beta-chain repertoires were profiled. The eight sequenced donors were randomly selected healthy volunteers, three men and five women. Of the eight sequenced donors, seven were found to be HCMV-seropositive and one was found to be HCMV-seronegative. Illumina HiSeq 2000/2500, MiSeq or NextSeq was used to sequence libraries as 2 x 150 bp reads. The study at large found these results: In a handful of donors, the dominant CD3+CD56+NKG2C+ clonotypes were among the top 10 CD8+ clonotypes and accounted for roughly 1.0-7.5% of CD8+ T cells. Those dominant clonotypes were again the most abundant among CD3+CD56-NKG2C+ cells in a handful of donors, at roughly 25-60.1%. Whether the expanded NKG2C-expressing T cell clones were specific for HCMV antigens remained unclear.

A commercial ELISA kit detecting HCMV-specific IgG in serum was used to determine HCMV serostatus. Ficoll density gradient centrifugation was used to isolate peripheral blood mononuclear cells from blood. The data were produced on an Illumina HiSeq 2000. TCR beta cDNA libraries were made by 5'RACE template switching that added a universal primer site and unique molecular identifiers. cDNA synthesis was primed from the TCR beta constant segment, followed by two successive PCR amplification steps. On the study's bioinformatics: MIGEC handled demultiplexing of the reads and grouping by UMI, while MiTCR was used to assemble and quantify clonotypes. To remove erroneous sequences, TCR cDNA sequences were retained only when supported by two or more reads. The tcR package was used for downstream repertoire analysis, and clonotypes were matched across fractions by CDR3 nucleotide sequence plus V segment. Antigen specificity was annotated against VDJdb with VDJmatch, allowing one amino acid substitution in CDR3. TCRdb reprocessed the reads and lists each CDR3 protein sequence as a single entry, with no DNA. It is TCRdb's table, rather than the study itself, that gives the V and J calls and clone size. In this sample's table one finds about 140,000 distinct CDR3 sequences. The top ten hold 10% to 15% of the sample.

Concerning this clonotype: Which antigen it targets is not known.

The germline V gene specifies SGHVS as CDR1 and FQNEAQ as CDR2. From cysteine to phenylalanine, the CDR3 is 13 amino acids long. The DNA is not on file. The chain was built from TRBV7-8 and TRBJ2-7; TCRdb returns TRBD2, unconfirmable since there is no DNA. Sequencing was carried out using blood T cells: a sorted CD56 or NKG2C T cell subset, CD4+ or CD8+ T cells, or bulk PBMC T cells (not recorded which). The origin of this receptor is a man between 18 and 29 years old in good health. Donor details come from another sample of the same person, matched by shared clones. The CDR3 reads as follows: CASSPGLRVEQYF. Beyond the CDR3, the reference TRBV7-8 and TRBJ2-7 genes provide the residues; the full variable domain reads: GAGVSQSPRYKVAKRGQDVALRCDPISGHVSLFWYQQALGQGPEFLTYFQNEAQLDKSGLPSDRFFAERPEGSVSTLKIQRTQQEDSAVYLCASSPGLRVEQYFGPGTRLTVT.